These T cell receptor beta chains were read from a single sample in a study of T and B cells in COVID-19 patients. TCRdb passed the multiplex PCR reads through MiXCR, listing each CDR3 protein once. This table holds about 15,000 distinct CDR3 sequences, 25% to 35% found once. Material: blood. The receptors were sampled from a human donor who had recovered from COVID-19. Each CDR3 is given with its conserved first and last residue. The order of the fields is J gene, V gene, D gene, clone size, CDR3 protein, CDR3 DNA. The D gene is left open where the match is weak. The size entry is marked missing in some rows and otherwise reads once, few, many or a size class.

j_call: TRBJ2-1; v_call: TRBV12-3/TRBV12-4; d_call: TRBD2; clone_size: few; cdr3_aa: CASSRVAGGVSYNEQFF; cdr3_nt: TGTGCCAGCAGCCGGGTGGCGGGGGGGGTTTCCTACAATGAGCAGTTCTTC
j_call: TRBJ2-7; v_call: TRBV19; d_call: TRBD1; clone_size: medium-sized; cdr3_aa: CASKGQGMDEQYF; cdr3_nt: TGTGCCAGTAAGGGACAGGGTATGGACGAGCAGTACTTC
j_call: TRBJ2-2; v_call: TRBV6-1; d_call: TRBD2; clone_size: .; cdr3_aa: CASSRGTTTNTGELFF; cdr3_nt: TGTGCCAGCAGTCGTGGGACTACCACGAACACCGGGGAGCTGTTTTTT
j_call: TRBJ1-4; v_call: TRBV5-1; d_call: .; clone_size: few; cdr3_aa: CASSLEGRGEKLFF; cdr3_nt: TGCGCCAGCAGCTTGGAAGGGCGCGGTGAAAAACTGTTTTTT
j_call: TRBJ1-6; v_call: TRBV10-3; d_call: .; clone_size: many; cdr3_aa: CAISEVSGGLSSYNSPLHF; cdr3_nt: TGTGCCATCAGTGAAGTCTCCGGAGGGCTCAGCTCCTATAATTCACCCCTCCACTTT
j_call: TRBJ2-1; v_call: TRBV24-1; d_call: TRBD2; clone_size: .; cdr3_aa: CATSQRGGNNEQFF; cdr3_nt: TGTGCCACCAGTCAGCGGGGGGGAAACAATGAGCAGTTCTTC
j_call: TRBJ1-2; v_call: TRBV5-6; d_call: .; clone_size: .; cdr3_aa: CASSQFREGNGYTF; cdr3_nt: TGTGCCAGCAGCCAGTTCAGGGAGGGGAATGGCTACACCTTC
j_call: TRBJ2-3; v_call: TRBV5-6; d_call: TRBD2; clone_size: medium-sized; cdr3_aa: CASSLVLAGASTDTQYF; cdr3_nt: TGTGCCAGCAGCTTGGTGCTAGCGGGGGCCAGCACAGATACGCAGTATTTT
j_call: TRBJ2-5; v_call: TRBV19; d_call: .; clone_size: medium-sized; cdr3_aa: CASRTSSVQETQYF; cdr3_nt: TGTGCCAGTAGAACGTCTAGCGTACAAGAGACCCAGTACTTC
j_call: TRBJ2-3; v_call: TRBV6-4; d_call: TRBD2; clone_size: many; cdr3_aa: CASSDTSGGADTQYF; cdr3_nt: TGTGCCAGCAGTGACACTAGCGGGGGGGCAGATACGCAGTATTTT